This passage covers 22 T cell receptor beta chains from one sample sequenced in a study of blood T cell repertoires in COVID-19. Profiling relied on immunoSEQ multiplex PCR, and the TCRdb table lists in-frame clones only, not all of them. The table includes under 150,000 clones, approximately 90% detected once. Sequencing was done on a sample of peripheral blood. These receptor sequences come from a man between 65 and 85 years old with active COVID-19.

The chain is built from TRBV7-3 and TRBJ1-4; 9 positions agree with TRBD1. The J segment lost 4 bases and the V segment lost 2 bases, leaving 8 bases of the junction unmatched. The germline V gene encodes CDR1 SGHTA and CDR2 FQGTGA. The CDR3 is 17 residues long. CDR3 region: CASSLPRQGVINEKLFF. The DNA for the CDR3 is TGTGCCAGCAGCTTACCCCGACAGGGGGTTATTAATGAAAAACTGTTTTTT.

The rearrangement links TRBV18 to TRBJ2-7, with 7 bases aligning to TRBD1. Germline trimming cut 6 bases from V and 4 bases from J; bases unmatched to any gene: 12. Per germline, CDR1 KGHSH and CDR2 LQKENI. The CDR3 contains 15 residues. The CDR3 DNA reads as TGTGCCAGCTCTTCAGAGGGCACAGGGGCGTACGAGCAGTACTTC. Its translation: CASSSEGTGAYEQYF.

The V call is TRBV6-5, the J call TRBJ1-2, with a weak D call TRBD1 (5 bases). There are 13 residues in the CDR3. Germline V gene data show CDR1 as MNHEY and CDR2 as SVGAGI. With 5 bases removed from V and 1 base from J, the gap between germline ends came to 8 bases. Here the CDR3 reads CASSSGHNYGYTF. The CDR3 DNA reads TGTGCCAGCAGTAGTGGACATAACTATGGCTACACCTTC.

The rearrangement uses TRBV10-2 and TRBJ2-1, with D tentatively TRBD1 (6 bases). V lost 4 bases, J lost 10 bases, and 17 bases lay in between. In germline, CDR1 is WSHSY, CDR2 SAAADI. The CDR3 length is 14 residues. The CDR3 loop is CASSGTTGMREQFF. In DNA form, the CDR3 reads TGCGCCAGCAGTGGGACGACAGGTATGAGGGAGCAGTTCTTC.

The chain has TRBV6-6 and TRBJ1-1; TRBD1 might be the D (5 bases). V was cut by 6 bases and J by 1 base, with 15 bases left in between. The CDR3 loop spans 15 amino acids. From germline, CDR1 is MNHNY and CDR2 SVGAGI (reference sequence). The CDR3 spells CASSQWVGRNTEAFF. CDR3 bases: TGTGCCAGCAGCCAATGGGTGGGGCGGAACACTGAAGCTTTCTTT.

The sample holds one count of this clone. The V call is TRBV7-3, the J call TRBJ2-3; 7 positions match TRBD1. The CDR3 spans 15 residues. V lost 3 bases and J lost 4; bases outside the gene matches: 7. Germline CDR1 reads SGHTA; CDR2 reads FQGTGA. CDR3 DNA sequence: TGTGCCAGCAGCTTTACAGGGGATGGAGCAGATACGCAGTATTTT. This encodes CASSFTGDGADTQYF.

The chain is built from TRBV5-1 and TRBJ1-5; D uncertain. This CDR3 is built from 15 residues. Germline values: CDR1 SGHRS, CDR2 YFSETQ. V lost 0 bases and J lost 2, with 9 bases in between. CDR3 DNA: TGCGCCAGCAGCTTGGACCCTCGAGGCAATCAGCCCCAGCATTTT. Encoded protein: CASSLDPRGNQPQHF.

The J gene is TRBJ1-6, the V gene TRBV4-1; TRBD1 agrees at 8 bases. Germline V gene sequence: CDR1 MGHRA, CDR2 YSYEKL. Trimming at V came to 4 bases and at J to 9 bases, leaving 20 bases not matched to a gene. The CDR3 runs to 19 residues. The CDR3 spells CASSPPGGTGEILGSPLHF. Written as DNA, the CDR3 is TGCGCCAGCAGCCCTCCTGGGGGGACAGGAGAGATTTTGGGTTCACCCCTCCACTTT.

CDR3 nucleotide sequence: TGTGCCAGCAGCTCTCTACAGGGGCCAAGCGAGACCCAGTACTTC. Encoded protein: CASSSLQGPSETQYF. The chain is built from TRBV7-9 and TRBJ2-5; 7 nucleotides line up with TRBD1. The CDR3 loop spans 15 amino acids. From germline, CDR1 is SEHNR and CDR2 FQNEAQ (reference sequence). V shed 4 bases, J shed 5 bases, and the junction held 10 bases outside the gene matches. Together with reference TRBV7-9 and TRBJ2-5, the CDR3 gives the full variable domain: DTGVSQNPRHKITKRGQNVTFRCDPISEHNRLYWYRQTLGQGPEFLTYFQNEAQLEKSRLLSDRFSAERPKGSFSTLEIQRTEQGDSAMYLCASSSLQGPSETQYFGPGTRLLVL.

The J gene is TRBJ1-2, the V gene TRBV28; 8 bases are shared with TRBD1. Losses at the gene ends were 6 bases for V and 3 bases for J; bases not matched to a gene: 3. The CDR3 sequence is 13 residues long. Per germline, CDR1 MDHEN and CDR2 SYDVKM. The DNA of the CDR3 is TGTGCCAGCAGCCCGGACAGGGACTATGGCTACACCTTC. This encodes CASSPDRDYGYTF.

V usage is TRBV7-9 and J usage is TRBJ2-1; D remains ambiguous. The germline V and J ends were trimmed by 4 bases and 0 bases, with 19 bases remaining between them. CDR3 length equals 18 residues. The germline CDR1 and CDR2 sequences are SEHNR and FQNEAQ (reference sequence). CDR3 region: CASSSRGSAASSYNEQFF. CDR3 nucleotides: TGTGCCAGCAGCTCGCGTGGGTCGGCGGCTAGCTCCTACAATGAGCAGTTCTTC.

The chain links TRBV19 to TRBJ1-5, with 8 bases matching TRBD1. V lost 7 bases to trimming and J lost 6 bases; unmatched junction nucleotides: 5. Germline V gene sequence: CDR1 LNHDA, CDR2 SQIVND (reference sequence). CDR3 length equals 13 residues. Here the CDR3 DNA reads TGTGCCAGTACAGGACAGGGAACTCAGCCCCAGCATTTT. Its translation is CASTGQGTQPQHF.

This chain uses TRBV7-6 with TRBJ2-2; 10 positions agree with TRBD1. In germline, CDR1 is SGHVS, CDR2 FNYEAQ. V lost 7 bases and J lost 6; bases outside the gene matches: 5. The CDR3 is 14 residues long. The CDR3 nucleotides are TGTGCCAGCACCGGGACAGGGGAGTCCGGGGAGCTGTTTTTT. Protein sequence: CASTGTGESGELFF.

The chain couples TRBV2 to TRBJ1-3; the D gene is possibly TRBD1 (5 bases). Between the trimmed V and J ends, which lost 2 bases and 0 bases, there was a span of 11 bases. Germline V gene data show CDR1 as SNHLY and CDR2 as FYNNEI. The CDR3 is 16 amino acids. This CDR3 is CASSEWGQISGNTIYF. The CDR3, as DNA: TGTGCCAGCAGTGAATGGGGCCAGATCTCTGGAAACACCATATATTTT.

DNA of the CDR3: TGTGCCAGCAGCCGCTATGGACAGGCCTACGAGCAGTACTTC. Translated, it gives CASSRYGQAYEQYF. This chain uses TRBV14 with TRBJ2-7; TRBD1 aligns across 7 bases. Germline loops: CDR1 SGHDN, CDR2 FVKESK. The CDR3 has 14 amino acids. The V gene end was trimmed by 4 bases and the J gene end by 2 bases; junction bases not matched to a gene: 5.

J is TRBJ2-1 and V is TRBV7-6, with TRBD2 identical over 12 bases. Germline V CDR1 and CDR2: SGHVS, FNYEAQ. Trimming took 5 bases from V and 7 from J; bases not matched to a gene: 3. The CDR3 loop spans 14 amino acids. The CDR3 DNA is TGTGCCAGCAGCCCGACTAGCGGGGGTAATGAGCAGTTCTTC. This gives the protein CASSPTSGGNEQFF. The full variable domain, in which reference TRBV7-6 and TRBJ2-1 provide the parts outside the CDR3, is GAGVSQSPRYKVTKRGQDVALRCDPISGHVSLYWYRQALGQGPEFLTYFNYEAQQDKSGLPNDRFSAERPEGSISTLTIQRTEQRDSAMYRCASSPTSGGNEQFFGPGTRLTVL.

This clone was seen just once. This chain links TRBV7-9 with TRBJ2-1; 8 positions agree with TRBD1. The CDR3 totals 16 residues. J lost 3 bases, V lost 2 bases, and 6 bases had no gene match. Germline loops: CDR1 SEHNR, CDR2 FQNEAQ (reference sequence). As DNA, the CDR3 is TGTGCCAGCAGCTTAAGGACCGGGACAGGCTACAATGAGCAGTTCTTC. Protein sequence: CASSLRTGTGYNEQFF.

This clone has a handful of counts. The chain couples TRBV12-3 or TRBV12-4 to TRBJ1-2, with D uncertain. The CDR3 consists of 13 residues. V was clipped by 7 bases and J by 1 base, with 10 bases between them. The CDR3 is CASTLESNYGYTF. In DNA form, the CDR3 reads TGTGCCAGCACTCTAGAGAGTAACTATGGCTACACCTTC.

The rearrangement links TRBV7-3 to TRBJ1-1, with no clear D. Per germline, CDR1 SGHTA and CDR2 FQGTGA. CDR3 length equals 13 residues. Trimming left V 2 bases short and J 3 bases short, with 7 bases between. CDR3 in DNA: TGTGCCAGCAGCTTACTTCGAGACACTGAAGCTTTCTTT. It encodes CASSLLRDTEAFF. The variable domain in full, completed from reference TRBV7-3 and TRBJ1-1, reads GAGVSQTPSNKVTEKGKYVELRCDPISGHTALYWYRQSLGQGPEFLIYFQGTGAADDSGLPNDRFFAVRPEGSVSTLKIQRTERGDSAVYLCASSLLRDTEAFFGQGTRLTVV.

This clone came up once. Here the CDR3 DNA reads TGCAGCGTTGAAGCGCAGATGAACACTGAAGCTTTCTTT. This encodes CSVEAQMNTEAFF. This sequence joins TRBV29-1 and TRBJ1-1; D unresolved. The CDR3 is made up of 13 amino acids. V lost 1 base to trimming and J lost 0 bases, with 6 bases between them. The germline V gene has CDR1 SQVTM and CDR2 ANQGSEA.

The chain carries TRBV28 and TRBJ2-1; 8 bases map to TRBD2. The germline V gene has CDR1 MDHEN and CDR2 SYDVKM. J lost 5 bases, V lost 7 bases, and 10 bases had no gene match. The CDR3 consists of 15 residues. CDR3 coding DNA: TGTGCCAGCACCCGCGGAAGTAGCGGGAACAATGAGCAGTTCTTC. Protein: CASTRGSSGNNEQFF.

The chain is built from TRBV7-6 and TRBJ2-3; the match to TRBD2 covers 14 bases. Trimming took 5 bases from V and 3 from J; bases not matched to a gene: 7. Germline V gives CDR1 SGHVS, CDR2 FNYEAQ. The CDR3 loop spans 17 amino acids. CDR3 protein: CASSSGLAGGGTDTQYF. The CDR3 DNA follows: TGTGCCAGCAGCAGTGGACTAGCGGGAGGTGGAACAGATACGCAGTATTTT.